A single sample is the source of the 23 T cell receptor beta chains below, sequenced in a study of T cells in localized non-small cell lung cancer. TCRdb's table, derived via immunoSEQ multiplex PCR, lists solely in-frame clones and lacks some. The data show 75,000 to 85,000 clones, over 75% seen once. The sequencing used peripheral blood, collected before any cancer treatment. The receptors originated from an older female donor with stage I lung adenocarcinoma.

The gene calls are TRBV10-3 and TRBJ1-4; D possibly corresponds to TRBD1 (5 bases). The CDR3 contains 15 residues. Germline assignment: CDR1 ENHRY and CDR2 SYGVKD. V shed 4 bases and J shed 5 bases, with 14 bases lying between them. CDR3 sequence (DNA): TGTGCCATCAGTGTCACTGACAGCTTAAATGAAAAACTGTTTTTT. Its translation is CAISVTDSLNEKLFF.

As for this clone: At the DNA level, this CDR3 is encoded by other sequences in the same sample as well. The chain has TRBV5-6 and TRBJ2-5; TRBD2 matches 8 bases. The V and J ends lost 0 bases and 2 bases, in that order; junction bases with no gene match: 3. The germline V gene encodes CDR1 SGHDT and CDR2 YYEEEE. CDR3 length: 15 amino acids. In nucleotides, the CDR3 is TGTGCCAGCAGCTTGGGTCTAGCGGGTCAAGAGACCCAGTACTTC. This sequence encodes CASSLGLAGQETQYF.

CDR3: CASSGSGANVLTF. The CDR3 nucleotides are TGTGCCAGCAGTGGGTCAGGGGCCAACGTCCTGACTTTC. The chain employs TRBV6-5 and TRBJ2-6; no clear D gene. The CDR3 runs to 13 residues. V lost 5 bases and J 4 bases, leaving 6 bases between the germline ends. The V gene's germline CDR1 is MNHEY and CDR2 SVGAGI.

The chain combines TRBV7-8 with TRBJ2-7; possibly TRBD1 or TRBD2 for D (6 bases each). The CDR3 has 17 residues. Trimming stripped 5 bases from V and 0 bases from J, with 20 bases between. Per germline, CDR1 SGHVS and CDR2 FQNEAQ. The CDR3 loop reads CASSPLGGHESSYEQYF. DNA of the CDR3: TGTGCCAGCAGCCCTCTGGGGGGCCACGAGAGCTCCTACGAGCAGTACTTC.

The V and J genes are TRBV6-6 and TRBJ1-1; D unclear. V was shortened by 2 bases and J by 5 bases, with 3 bases between the two germline ends. CDR1 is MNHNY and CDR2 is SVGAGI in the germline V gene (reference sequence). The CDR3 totals 11 residues. CDR3 nucleotide sequence: TGTGCCAGCAGTTACGTTACTGAAGCTTTCTTT. This sequence encodes CASSYVTEAFF.

This chain connects TRBV4-3 to TRBJ1-5; 9 nucleotides line up with TRBD1. Germline trimming cut 1 base from V and 4 bases from J; bases unmatched to any gene: 2. Germline loops: CDR1 LGHNA, CDR2 YSLEER. The CDR3 totals 15 residues. The CDR3 spells CASSQGGTGNQPQHF. The CDR3 bases are TGCGCCAGCAGCCAAGGGGGGACAGGGAATCAGCCCCAGCATTTT.

This rearrangement joins TRBV27 to TRBJ1-6; TRBD1 is a possible D gene (6 bases). V lost 6 bases, J lost 7 bases, and 13 bases lay in between. Germline lookup yields CDR1 MNHEY and CDR2 SMNVEV (reference sequence). The CDR3 totals 14 residues. The CDR3 is CASRSDSLNSPLHF. CDR3 in DNA: TGTGCCAGCAGATCGGACAGTCTAAATTCACCCCTCCACTTT.

Only a few counts were recorded for this clone. The gene calls are TRBV7-8 and TRBJ2-7; D perhaps matches TRBD2 (5 bases). This CDR3 is built from 15 residues. Germline assignment: CDR1 SGHVS and CDR2 FQNEAQ. V was clipped by 2 bases and J by 0 bases, with 11 bases between them. This CDR3 reads CASSLPGISSYEQYF. CDR3 nucleotides: TGTGCCAGCAGCTTACCCGGGATCTCCTCCTACGAGCAGTACTTC. Filled out from reference TRBV7-8 and TRBJ2-7, the complete variable domain reads GAGVSQSPRYKVAKRGQDVALRCDPISGHVSLFWYQQALGQGPEFLTYFQNEAQLDKSGLPSDRFFAERPEGSVSTLKIQRTQQEDSAVYLCASSLPGISSYEQYFGPGTRLTVT.

The chain links TRBV6-6 to TRBJ1-1, with 8 nucleotides matching TRBD1. With 2 bases clipped from V and 3 bases from J, the junction kept 2 bases outside the gene matches. There are 14 residues in the CDR3. Per the germline V gene, CDR1 is MNHNY and CDR2 is SVGAGI (reference sequence). CDR3 sequence: CASSYDRGYTEAFF. In DNA form, the CDR3 reads TGTGCCAGCAGTTACGACAGGGGATACACTGAAGCTTTCTTT.

This sequence joins TRBV19 and TRBJ1-1; perhaps TRBD1 as D (5 bases). There are 15 residues in the CDR3. V was trimmed by 6 bases and J by 1 base, leaving 15 bases between them. The germline CDR1 and CDR2 sequences are LNHDA and SQIVND (reference sequence). CDR3 residues: CASRGPREGNTEAFF. The CDR3 nucleotides read TGTGCCAGTAGGGGACCGAGAGAGGGGAACACTGAAGCTTTCTTT.

The chain employs TRBV19 and TRBJ2-7, with a possible D match to TRBD1 (5 bases). The germline gives CDR1 LNHDA, CDR2 SQIVND (reference sequence). V was clipped by 5 bases and J by 0 bases, with 8 bases between them. CDR3 size: 13 residues. As DNA, the CDR3 is TGTGCCAGTAGTGTCAGGGTCTCCTACGAGCAGTACTTC. The encoded protein is CASSVRVSYEQYF.

This clone was seen only once. The chain carries TRBV6-5 and TRBJ2-7; D is perhaps TRBD2 (5 bases). Germline CDR1 reads MNHEY; CDR2 reads SVGAGI. The V gene lost 6 bases and the J gene lost 7 bases, with 16 bases spanning the gap. This CDR3 spans 13 amino acids. The CDR3, as DNA: TGTGCCAGCAGCCCACCGACTTGGAGGGAGCAGTACTTC. Its translation: CASSPPTWREQYF.

The V call is TRBV19, the J call TRBJ2-6; D gene ambiguous. The CDR3 spans 16 residues. Germline CDR1 reads LNHDA; CDR2 reads SQIVND (reference sequence). V lost 4 bases to trimming and J lost 4 bases, with 14 bases between them. CDR3 residues: CASSTLPTAGANVLTF. The DNA of the CDR3 is TGTGCCAGTAGTACCCTCCCCACCGCCGGGGCCAACGTCCTGACTTTC.

The chain combines TRBV5-1 with TRBJ2-5; maybe TRBD2 (5 bases). Germline lookup yields CDR1 SGHRS and CDR2 YFSETQ. V lost 4 bases and J 1 base, leaving 11 bases between the germline ends. The CDR3 length is 14 residues. The CDR3 nucleotides are TGCGCCAGCAGCGCCTTCGGGGTCCAAGAGACCCAGTACTTC. Translated, it gives CASSAFGVQETQYF.

The V call is TRBV11-3, the J call TRBJ2-1; TRBD2 might be the D (5 bases). The germline V gene has CDR1 SGHNT and CDR2 YENEEA. V was trimmed by 1 base and J by 3 bases, leaving 7 bases between them. The CDR3 is 14 residues long. The DNA for the CDR3 is TGTGCCAGCAGCTTAGGGACTCACTACAATGAGCAGTTCTTC. This codes for CASSLGTHYNEQFF.

The rearrangement uses TRBV27 and TRBJ2-7, with 12 bases aligning to TRBD2. The CDR3 consists of 13 residues. The germline gives CDR1 MNHEY, CDR2 SMNVEV (reference sequence). J gave up 7 bases and V 6 bases, and 4 bases lay outside the gene matches. In DNA, the CDR3 is TGTGCCAGCAGCCGACTAGCGGGAGAAGAGCAGTACTTC. As protein: CASSRLAGEEQYF.

This clone was seen more than once but under ten times. The chain uses TRBV19 and TRBJ1-2; 8 bases map to TRBD1. The CDR3 covers 16 residues. Looked up from germline, CDR1 is LNHDA and CDR2 is SQIVND (reference sequence). Trimming removed 5 bases from V and 5 bases from J; junction bases left unmatched: 13. Written as DNA, the CDR3 is TGTGCCAGTAGTTTTTTCCCCCGGGACAGGACATATGGCTACACCTTC. It encodes CASSFFPRDRTYGYTF.

The gene calls are TRBV19 and TRBJ2-1; TRBD2 matches at 7 bases. With V trimmed by 3 bases and J by 8 bases, 13 bases remained unmatched. CDR1 and CDR2 (germline): LNHDA, SQIVND (reference sequence). This CDR3 has 16 residues. Here the CDR3 DNA reads TGTGCCAGTAGTATCCCTGGACTAGTGAGTCAAGATGAGCAGTTCTTC. Residues: CASSIPGLVSQDEQFF.

The chain couples TRBV19 to TRBJ2-7; 8 nucleotides agree with TRBD1. Germline values: CDR1 LNHDA, CDR2 SQIVND (reference sequence). The length of the CDR3 is 15 residues. Trimming at V came to 5 bases and at J to 3 bases, leaving 9 bases not matched to a gene. This CDR3 is CASSPRTGFGYEQYF. CDR3 DNA: TGTGCCAGTAGTCCTCGGACAGGGTTCGGCTACGAGCAGTACTTC. The full variable domain, its missing parts supplied by reference TRBV19 and TRBJ2-7, is DGGITQSPKYLFRKEGQNVTLSCEQNLNHDAMYWYRQDPGQGLRLIYYSQIVNDFQKGDIAEGYSVSREKKESFPLTVTSAQKNPTAFYLCASSPRTGFGYEQYFGPGTRLTVT.

V usage is TRBV28 and J usage is TRBJ2-1; TRBD2 matches at 9 bases. Trimming at V came to 6 bases and at J to 5 bases, leaving 5 bases not matched to a gene. Germline V gives CDR1 MDHEN, CDR2 SYDVKM. The CDR3 runs 14 residues. CDR3 DNA: TGTGCCAGCAGAGGCGGGAGGGCGCACAATGAGCAGTTCTTC. Translation gives CASRGGRAHNEQFF.

This chain connects TRBV28 to TRBJ1-1; no clear D gene. CDR3 length equals 11 residues. V lost 6 bases and J lost 2, with 4 bases in between. The germline V gene encodes CDR1 MDHEN and CDR2 SYDVKM. The CDR3 loop is CASRDNTEAFF. The DNA of the CDR3 is TGTGCCAGCAGGGACAACACTGAAGCTTTCTTT.

V and J are TRBV6-1 and TRBJ1-2; no clear D. V lost 3 bases to trimming and J lost 7 bases, with 12 bases between them. The length of the CDR3 is 13 residues. Germline V gene sequence: CDR1 MNHNS, CDR2 SASEGT. DNA of the CDR3: TGTGCCAGCAGTGAGTTAGAGGGTTCTGGCTACACCTTC. Amino acid sequence: CASSELEGSGYTF.

The chain joins TRBV5-3 to TRBJ1-1; TRBD1 might be the D (6 bases). TRBV5-3 is placed among ORFs of uncertain function. The V end lost 1 base, the J end lost 0 bases, and 16 bases lay between the germline ends. The CDR3 runs 17 residues. The CDR3 DNA reads TGTGCCAGAAGCTTGCCAGGGGCAGGGTCCATGAACACTGAAGCTTTCTTT. It translates to CARSLPGAGSMNTEAFF.